The 18 T cell receptor beta chains below come from one sample, sequenced in a study of blood T cell repertoires in COVID-19. Clones were sequenced by immunoSEQ multiplex PCR, and TCRdb holds only the in-frame ones, with some missing. The sample records around 40,000 clones, around 92% being singletons. Sequenced sample: peripheral blood. The receptors stem from a human donor in a cohort sampled during active COVID-19.

The rearrangement links TRBV5-4 to TRBJ2-7, with 7 bases identical to TRBD1. CDR1 and CDR2 from the germline V gene are SGHNT and YYREEE (reference sequence). The CDR3 runs 19 residues. J gave up 6 bases and V 2 bases, and 23 bases lay outside the gene matches. In DNA, the CDR3 is TGTGCCAGCAGCTTCCCGGACAGGAAGGGGCCTACGGTGCGGGCCGAGCAGTACTTC. Encoded protein: CASSFPDRKGPTVRAEQYF.

J is TRBJ2-2 and V is TRBV6-4; 11 nucleotides align to TRBD2. The V gene end was trimmed by 4 bases and the J gene end by 3 bases; junction bases not matched to a gene: 16. Germline CDR1 MRHNA, CDR2 SNTAGT. The CDR3 extends over 20 amino acids. The CDR3 loop reads CASSGPTSGSSVSDTGELFF. CDR3 coding DNA: TGTGCCAGCAGTGGCCCAACTAGCGGGAGTTCGGTCAGTGACACCGGGGAGCTGTTTTTT.

The CDR3: CASSPKSSGYEQYF. The CDR3 region has the DNA TGTGCCAGCTCACCAAAAAGTAGCGGATACGAGCAGTACTTC. This chain links TRBV18 with TRBJ2-7, with TRBD2 as a possible D gene (6 bases). CDR3 size: 14 residues. The germline V gene has CDR1 KGHSH and CDR2 LQKENI. Between the trimmed V and J ends, which lost 2 bases and 4 bases, there was a span of 12 bases.

This chain joins TRBV6-5 and TRBJ1-1, with 7 positions matching TRBD1. V lost 6 bases, J lost 9 bases, and 13 bases stayed unmatched. Germline values: CDR1 MNHEY, CDR2 SVGAGI. This CDR3 comprises 14 residues. CDR3 loop: CASSRGTAQDKAFF. The CDR3 bases are TGTGCCAGCAGCCGCGGGACAGCACAGGATAAAGCTTTCTTT.

J is TRBJ2-5 and V is TRBV3-1 (or the pseudogene TRBV3-2), with 12 bases fitting TRBD2. CDR3 size: 15 residues. Germline-derived CDR1 and CDR2 are LGHDT and YNNKEL (reference sequence). V lost 5 bases, J lost 6 bases, and 7 bases stayed unmatched. CDR3 amino acids: CASSKGLAGLKTQYF. Written as DNA, the CDR3 is TGTGCCAGCAGCAAAGGACTAGCGGGGCTAAAGACCCAGTACTTC.

The rearrangement links TRBV11-2 to TRBJ2-2; 7 bases map to TRBD2. The trim removed 5 bases at V and 3 bases at J, leaving 6 bases unmatched. The CDR3 consists of 15 residues. Germline-derived CDR1 and CDR2 are SGHAT and FQNNGV. DNA for the CDR3: TGTGCCAGCAGCCGGAGCGGGATGCACACCGGGGAGCTGTTTTTT. Translating gives CASSRSGMHTGELFF.

The chain combines TRBV28 with TRBJ1-5; D is unresolved. Per germline, CDR1 MDHEN and CDR2 SYDVKM. The CDR3 covers 13 residues. V lost 7 bases and J lost 2, with 9 bases in between. The CDR3 sequence is CASNLGGNQPQHF. The CDR3 DNA reads TGTGCCAGCAACCTCGGGGGCAATCAGCCCCAGCATTTT. Filled out from reference TRBV28 and TRBJ1-5, the complete variable domain reads DVKVTQSSRYLVKRTGEKVFLECVQDMDHENMFWYRQDPGLGLRLIYFSYDVKMKEKGDIPEGYSVSREKKERFSLILESASTNQTSMYLCASNLGGNQPQHFGDGTRLSIL.

V is TRBV19 and J is TRBJ2-7; 10 bases are a match to TRBD1. CDR3 size: 17 residues. J was trimmed by 4 bases and V by 4 bases; bases with no gene match: 13. Germline V gives CDR1 LNHDA, CDR2 SQIVND (reference sequence). CDR3 DNA sequence: TGTGCCAGTAGTAGGTTTTCTGGAGGACAGGGGGTATACGAGCAGTACTTC. The encoded protein is CASSRFSGGQGVYEQYF.

This chain uses TRBV7-9 with TRBJ1-1; D is undetermined. Per germline, CDR1 SEHNR and CDR2 FQNEAQ (reference sequence). CDR3 length equals 12 residues. V shed 3 bases and J shed 1 base, with 3 bases lying between them. CDR3 DNA sequence: TGTGCCAGCAGCTTCGGGAACACTGAAGCTTTCTTT. It is translated as CASSFGNTEAFF.

This chain connects TRBV28 to TRBJ2-7; the D gene is possibly TRBD2 (5 bases). V lost 7 bases to trimming and J lost 5 bases, with 15 bases between them. This CDR3 is built from 13 residues. Looked up from germline, CDR1 is MDHEN and CDR2 is SYDVKM. The CDR3 loop is CASKISGVDEQYF. In DNA, the CDR3 is TGTGCCAGCAAGATCTCCGGGGTGGACGAGCAGTACTTC.

CDR3 nucleotide sequence: TGTGCCAGCAGCCAAGATCTAGGTCTCAACTCTGGAAACACCATATATTTT. This codes for CASSQDLGLNSGNTIYF. This chain joins TRBV3-1 (or the pseudogene TRBV3-2) and TRBJ1-3, with D unclear. The CDR3 is made up of 17 amino acids. Germline V gene lookup returns CDR1 LGHDT and CDR2 YNNKEL (reference sequence). Trimming shortened V by 0 bases and J by 0 bases, and 12 bases separated the two germline ends.

This rearrangement joins TRBV3-1 (or the pseudogene TRBV3-2) to TRBJ1-5, with D uncertain. This CDR3 has 13 amino acids. Per the germline V gene, CDR1 is LGHDT and CDR2 is YNNKEL (reference sequence). With 4 bases removed from V and 6 bases from J, the gap between germline ends came to 10 bases. In DNA form, the CDR3 reads TGTGCCAGCAGCCCCCCGGCAGGTCAGCCCCAGCATTTT. Protein: CASSPPAGQPQHF.

This clone occurred a few times. The chain recombines TRBV5-6 with TRBJ1-6, with a weak D call TRBD1 (5 bases). The CDR3 is 15 residues long. Germline-derived CDR1 and CDR2 are SGHDT and YYEEEE. V was shortened by 4 bases and J by 4 bases, with 12 bases between the two germline ends. The CDR3 spells CASSHGGGYNSPLHF. In nucleotides, the CDR3 is TGTGCCAGCAGCCACGGTGGGGGGTATAATTCACCCCTCCACTTT.

Only a few counts were recorded for this clone. The CDR3 spells CASNMASGTGELFF. Written as DNA, the CDR3 is TGTGCCAGCAATATGGCTAGCGGGACCGGGGAGCTGTTTTTT. The chain has TRBV5-4 and TRBJ2-2; TRBD2 matches at 8 bases. The V and J ends lost 6 bases and 5 bases, in that order; junction bases with no gene match: 6. Per germline, CDR1 SGHNT and CDR2 YYREEE (reference sequence). The CDR3 contains 14 residues.

The table lists this clone with a count of one. The gene calls are TRBV5-1 and TRBJ2-7, with D hard to call. The V end lost 0 bases, the J end lost 5 bases, and 15 bases lay between the germline ends. Germline-derived CDR1 and CDR2 are SGHRS and YFSETQ. CDR3 length: 15 amino acids. The CDR3 here is CASSLVGRIFDEQYF. CDR3 in DNA: TGCGCCAGCAGCTTGGTTGGCAGGATCTTCGACGAGCAGTACTTC.

The chain uses TRBV6-5 and TRBJ2-1; 10 positions agree with TRBD2. The CDR3 runs 15 residues. V was pared by 2 bases and J by 7 bases, with 5 bases of the junction left unmatched. Germline V gene data show CDR1 as MNHEY and CDR2 as SVGAGI. CDR3 bases: TGTGCCAGCAGTTACGAGCGGGGGGGCTTGAATGAGCAGTTCTTC. Amino acid sequence: CASSYERGGLNEQFF.

This chain uses TRBV19 with TRBJ1-2; a possible D gene is TRBD1 (6 bases). CDR1 is LNHDA, CDR2 SQIVND, per germline (reference sequence). V lost 1 base to trimming and J lost 12 bases, with 15 bases between them. The CDR3 extends over 13 amino acids. CDR3: CASSIVPRGENTF. In nucleotides, the CDR3 is TGTGCCAGTAGTATAGTTCCCAGGGGAGAAAACACCTTC. Full variable domain (outside the CDR3, taken from reference TRBV19 and TRBJ1-2): DGGITQSPKYLFRKEGQNVTLSCEQNLNHDAMYWYRQDPGQGLRLIYYSQIVNDFQKGDIAEGYSVSREKKESFPLTVTSAQKNPTAFYLCASSIVPRGENTFGSGTRLTVV.

The genes are TRBV3-1 (or the pseudogene TRBV3-2) and TRBJ2-6; D ambiguous. Between the trimmed V and J ends, which lost 1 base and 0 bases, there was a span of 10 bases. This CDR3 comprises 17 residues. Germline CDR1 and CDR2: LGHDT and YNNKEL (reference sequence). CDR3 sequence: CASSQGQVTSGANVLTF. Here the CDR3 DNA reads TGTGCCAGCAGCCAAGGTCAGGTGACCTCTGGGGCCAACGTCCTGACTTTC.